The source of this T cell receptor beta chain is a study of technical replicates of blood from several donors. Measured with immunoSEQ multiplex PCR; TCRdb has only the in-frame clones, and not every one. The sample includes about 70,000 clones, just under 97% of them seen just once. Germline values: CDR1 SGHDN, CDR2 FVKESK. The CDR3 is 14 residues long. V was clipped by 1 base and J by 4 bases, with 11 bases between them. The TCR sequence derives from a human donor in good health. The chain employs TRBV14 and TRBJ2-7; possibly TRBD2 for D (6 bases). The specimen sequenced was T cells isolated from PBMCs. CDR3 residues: CASSQVGGRYEQYF. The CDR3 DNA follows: TGTGCCAGCAGCCAAGTCGGGGGACGATACGAGCAGTACTTC.